These 8 T cell receptor beta chains originate from one sample sequenced in a study of T cells in Graves' hyperthyroidism and ophthalmopathy. Researchers took RNA transcripts and amplified the TCR beta CDR3 regions from them. Primed by the HTBI set, a first-round RT-PCR was run on the TCR CDR3. TCRdb re-called the multiplex PCR reads through MiXCR, storing one row per CDR3 protein. The table lists approximately 620,000 distinct CDR3 sequences, about 16% of them singletons, with 2.5% to 4% in the top ten. The sample consisted of blood. Receptor source: a woman in her 40s with Graves' ophthalmopathy.

This clonotype has ten or more counts. The J gene is TRBJ2-5, the V gene TRBV20-1; 10 bases align to TRBD2. There are 15 residues in the CDR3. Germline loops: CDR1 DFQATT, CDR2 SNEGSKA (reference sequence). The trim removed 3 bases at V and 1 base at J, leaving 5 bases unmatched. The CDR3 protein is CSASGLAGVQETQYF. The CDR3, as DNA: TGCAGTGCTAGCGGGCTAGCGGGGGTCCAAGAGACCCAGTACTTC.

This clonotype appeared many times. The junction departs from the called germline gene at one end, perhaps through a read error. This chain connects TRBV3-1 to TRBJ1-3; tentative D call: TRBD1 (6 bases). CDR1 is LGHDT and CDR2 is YNNKEL in the germline V gene (reference sequence). This CDR3 comprises 14 residues. Here the CDR3 reads CASSEDRIGNTIYF. The CDR3 DNA reads TGTGCCAGCAGCGAAGACAGGATTGGAAACACCATATATTTT.

J is TRBJ2-1 and V is TRBV7-3; 12 nucleotides match TRBD2. The trim removed 5 bases at V and 5 bases at J, leaving 7 bases unmatched. The CDR3 covers 16 residues. Germline V gene sequence: CDR1 SGHTA, CDR2 FQGTGA. The CDR3 protein is CASSPQPSGGDNEQFF. The DNA for the CDR3 is TGTGCCAGCAGCCCTCAGCCTAGCGGGGGGGACAATGAGCAGTTCTTC.

This clonotype was seen ten or more times. The V and J genes are TRBV28 and TRBJ1-1; 11 bases are a match to TRBD1. The V and J ends lost 3 bases and 1 base, in that order; junction bases with no gene match: 4. This CDR3 has 16 residues. Germline V CDR1 and CDR2: MDHEN, SYDVKM. The CDR3 here is CASSFRDRGWNTEAFF. The DNA for the CDR3 is TGTGCCAGCAGTTTTCGGGACAGGGGGTGGAACACTGAAGCTTTCTTT.

The chain combines TRBV5-1 with TRBJ2-1; TRBD2 agrees at 13 bases. The ends lost 7 bases at V and 4 bases at J; junction bases unmatched: 5. CDR3 length: 15 residues. Germline CDR1 and CDR2: SGHRS and YFSETQ. This CDR3 is CASRTSGSTYNEQFF. For the CDR3, the DNA is TGCGCCAGCCGGACTAGCGGGAGTACTTACAATGAGCAGTTCTTC.

This clonotype has a count of ten or more. Written as DNA, the CDR3 is TGTGCCAGCAGCTACACTAGGTCCTACGAGCAGTACTTC. Its translation: CASSYTRSYEQYF. The V gene is TRBV7-2, the J gene TRBJ2-7, with a possible D match to TRBD2 (5 bases). Germline V gene lookup returns CDR1 SGHTA and CDR2 FQGNSA. The CDR3 covers 13 residues. V was shortened by 4 bases and J by 1 base, with 8 bases between the two germline ends.

The CDR3 sequence: CSIRVLANEKLFF. As DNA, the CDR3 is TGCAGCATCAGGGTCTTGGCTAATGAAAAACTGTTTTTT. V gene TRBV29-1 combines with J gene TRBJ1-4; D is perhaps TRBD1 (5 bases). Trimming shortened V by 8 bases and J by 3 bases, and 13 bases separated the two germline ends. Germline assignment: CDR1 SQVTM and CDR2 ANQGSEA. CDR3 length: 13 residues.

V gene TRBV5-1 combines with J gene TRBJ1-1; possible D gene TRBD1, 5 bases. V lost 1 base to trimming and J lost 7 bases, with 20 bases between them. Looked up from germline, CDR1 is SGHRS and CDR2 is YFSETQ. This CDR3 comprises 16 residues. In nucleotides, the CDR3 is TGCGCCAGCAGCTTGTGGGGGGACTCCCAAGCCGGTGAAGCTTTCTTT. Translating it yields CASSLWGDSQAGEAFF.